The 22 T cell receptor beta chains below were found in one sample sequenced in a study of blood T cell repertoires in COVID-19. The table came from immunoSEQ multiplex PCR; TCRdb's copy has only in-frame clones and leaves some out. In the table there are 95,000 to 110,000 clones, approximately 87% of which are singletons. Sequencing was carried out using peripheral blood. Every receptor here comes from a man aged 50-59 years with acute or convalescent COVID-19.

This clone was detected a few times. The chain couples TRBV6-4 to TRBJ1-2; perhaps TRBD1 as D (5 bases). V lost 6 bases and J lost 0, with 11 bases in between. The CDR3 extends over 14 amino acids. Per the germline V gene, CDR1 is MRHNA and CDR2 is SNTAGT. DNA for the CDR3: TGTGCCAGCAGGCCGGGGGAGGCTAACTATGGCTACACCTTC. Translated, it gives CASRPGEANYGYTF.

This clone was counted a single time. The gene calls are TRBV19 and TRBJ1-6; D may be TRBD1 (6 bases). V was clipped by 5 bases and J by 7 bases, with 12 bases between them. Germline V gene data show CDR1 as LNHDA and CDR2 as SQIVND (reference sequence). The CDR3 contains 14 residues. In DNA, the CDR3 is TGTGCCAGTAGTCAACAGGGTTTGAATTCACCCCTCCACTTT. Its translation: CASSQQGLNSPLHF.

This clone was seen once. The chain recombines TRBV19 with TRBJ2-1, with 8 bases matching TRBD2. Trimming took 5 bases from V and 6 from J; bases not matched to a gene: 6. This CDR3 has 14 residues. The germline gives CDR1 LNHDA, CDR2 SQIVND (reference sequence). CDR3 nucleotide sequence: TGTGCCAGTAGTCCTACTAGCGGACTCAATGAGCAGTTCTTC. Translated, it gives CASSPTSGLNEQFF.

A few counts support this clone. CDR3 bases: TGTGCCAGCAGTGAAGCGCGGGGGGCCCGCGCTGGAAACACCATATATTTT. Protein product: CASSEARGARAGNTIYF. The genes are TRBV6-1 and TRBJ1-3, with a possible D match to TRBD1 (6 bases). Per the germline V gene, CDR1 is MNHNS and CDR2 is SASEGT. With 0 bases removed from V and 2 bases from J, the gap between germline ends came to 14 bases. This CDR3 contains 17 residues.

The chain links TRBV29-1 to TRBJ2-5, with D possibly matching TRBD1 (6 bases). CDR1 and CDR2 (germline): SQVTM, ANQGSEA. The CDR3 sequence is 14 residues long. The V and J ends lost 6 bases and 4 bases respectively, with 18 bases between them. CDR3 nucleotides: TGCAGCGTCCCCCCCCCAGGGGTCTTAGAGACCCAGTACTTC. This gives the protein CSVPPPGVLETQYF.

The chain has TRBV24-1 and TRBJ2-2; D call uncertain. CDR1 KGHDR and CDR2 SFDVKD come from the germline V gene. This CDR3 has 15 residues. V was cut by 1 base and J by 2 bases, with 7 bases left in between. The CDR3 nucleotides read TGTGCCACCAGTGATTTATCTCTAAACACCGGGGAGCTGTTTTTT. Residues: CATSDLSLNTGELFF.

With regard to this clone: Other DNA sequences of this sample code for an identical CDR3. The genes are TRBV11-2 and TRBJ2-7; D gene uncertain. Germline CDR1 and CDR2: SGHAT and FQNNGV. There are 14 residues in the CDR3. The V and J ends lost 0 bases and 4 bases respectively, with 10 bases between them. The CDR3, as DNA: TGTGCCAGCAGCTTAGATTTGCAGACTTACGAGCAGTACTTC. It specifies CASSLDLQTYEQYF.

CDR3 sequence: CASSLASGRETQYF. The DNA for the CDR3 is TGCGCCAGCAGCTTGGCTAGCGGGAGAGAGACCCAGTACTTC. The chain combines TRBV5-1 with TRBJ2-5; 10 bases are shared with TRBD2. The V gene's germline CDR1 is SGHRS and CDR2 YFSETQ. V was clipped by 0 bases and J by 4 bases; unmatched bases: 0. The CDR3 has 14 amino acids.

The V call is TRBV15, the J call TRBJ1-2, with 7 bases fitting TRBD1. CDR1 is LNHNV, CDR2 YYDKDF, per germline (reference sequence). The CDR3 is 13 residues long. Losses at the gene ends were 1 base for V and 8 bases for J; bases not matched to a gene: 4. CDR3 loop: CATSRATGQGYTF. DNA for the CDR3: TGTGCCACCAGCAGAGCGACAGGGCAAGGCTACACCTTC.

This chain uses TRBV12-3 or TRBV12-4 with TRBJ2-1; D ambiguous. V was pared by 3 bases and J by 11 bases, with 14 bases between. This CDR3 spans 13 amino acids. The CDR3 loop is CASSFLSPGQQFF. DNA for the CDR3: TGTGCCAGCAGTTTTTTGTCGCCGGGTCAGCAGTTCTTC.

The CDR3 nucleotides read TGTGCCAGCAACCCCAGCGGTAGCTCCTACAATGAGCAGTTCTTC. Translated, it gives CASNPSGSSYNEQFF. This chain uses TRBV2 with TRBJ2-1, with D possibly being TRBD2 (5 bases). The V gene's germline CDR1 is SNHLY and CDR2 FYNNEI. V dropped 7 bases and J dropped 0 bases, with 13 bases sitting between them. The CDR3 has 15 amino acids.

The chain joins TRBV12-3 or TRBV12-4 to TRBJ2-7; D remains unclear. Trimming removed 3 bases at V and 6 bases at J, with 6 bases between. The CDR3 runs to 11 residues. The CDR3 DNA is TGTGCCAGCAGTTTGAGATCCGAGCAGTACTTC. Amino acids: CASSLRSEQYF.

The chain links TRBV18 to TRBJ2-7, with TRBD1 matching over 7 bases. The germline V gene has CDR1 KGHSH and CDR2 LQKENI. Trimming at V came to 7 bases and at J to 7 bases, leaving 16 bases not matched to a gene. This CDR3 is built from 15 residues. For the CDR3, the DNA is TGTGCCAGCTTGGGGACGGGACAGAGATTTCGGGAGCAGTACTTC. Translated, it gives CASLGTGQRFREQYF.

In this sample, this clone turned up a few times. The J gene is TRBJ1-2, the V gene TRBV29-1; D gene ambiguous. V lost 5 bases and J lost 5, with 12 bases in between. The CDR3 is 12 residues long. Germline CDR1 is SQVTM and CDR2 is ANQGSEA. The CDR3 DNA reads TGCAGCGTTCGGCAGGCACAATATGGCTACACCTTC. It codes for CSVRQAQYGYTF.

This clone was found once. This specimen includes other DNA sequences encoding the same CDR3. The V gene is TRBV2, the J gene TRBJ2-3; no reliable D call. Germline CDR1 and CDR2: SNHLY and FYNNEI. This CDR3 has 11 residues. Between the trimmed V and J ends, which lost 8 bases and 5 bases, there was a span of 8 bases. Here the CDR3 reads CASSLLDTQYF. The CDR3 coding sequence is TGTGCCAGCTCACTACTAGATACGCAGTATTTT.

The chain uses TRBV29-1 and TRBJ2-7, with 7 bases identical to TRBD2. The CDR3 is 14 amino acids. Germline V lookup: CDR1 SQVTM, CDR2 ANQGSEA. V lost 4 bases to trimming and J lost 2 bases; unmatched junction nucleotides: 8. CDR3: CSVGRGEGPYEQYF. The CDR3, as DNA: TGCAGCGTTGGCAGAGGGGAGGGACCCTACGAGCAGTACTTC.

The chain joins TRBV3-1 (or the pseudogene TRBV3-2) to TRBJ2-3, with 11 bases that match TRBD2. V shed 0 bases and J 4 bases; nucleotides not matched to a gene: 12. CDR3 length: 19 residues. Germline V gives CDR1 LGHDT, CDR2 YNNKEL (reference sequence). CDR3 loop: CASSQERLAGGHLPDTQYF. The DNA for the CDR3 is TGTGCCAGCAGCCAAGAGAGGCTAGCGGGAGGCCACTTGCCAGATACGCAGTATTTT.

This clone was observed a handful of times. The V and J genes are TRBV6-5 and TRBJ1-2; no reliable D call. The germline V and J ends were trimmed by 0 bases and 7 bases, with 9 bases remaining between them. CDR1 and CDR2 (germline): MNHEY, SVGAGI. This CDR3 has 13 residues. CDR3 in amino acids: CASSYSPSGGYTF. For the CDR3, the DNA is TGTGCCAGCAGTTACTCGCCTAGCGGTGGCTACACCTTC.

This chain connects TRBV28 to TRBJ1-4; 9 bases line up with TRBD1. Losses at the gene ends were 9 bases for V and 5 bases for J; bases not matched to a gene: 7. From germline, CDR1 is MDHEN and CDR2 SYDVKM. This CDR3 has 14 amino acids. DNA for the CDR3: TGTGCCAGTAAGAGGGGGACAGGGAATGAAAAACTGTTTTTT. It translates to CASKRGTGNEKLFF.

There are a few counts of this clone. In DNA, the CDR3 is TGTGCCAGCAGCTCGAGGGGACAAACTACCGATGGCTACACCTTC. It encodes CASSSRGQTTDGYTF. V is TRBV7-2 and J is TRBJ1-2; D perhaps matches TRBD1 (6 bases). Trimming left V 4 bases short and J 6 bases short, with 18 bases between. The CDR3 length is 15 residues. CDR1 is SGHTA and CDR2 is FQGNSA in the germline V gene.

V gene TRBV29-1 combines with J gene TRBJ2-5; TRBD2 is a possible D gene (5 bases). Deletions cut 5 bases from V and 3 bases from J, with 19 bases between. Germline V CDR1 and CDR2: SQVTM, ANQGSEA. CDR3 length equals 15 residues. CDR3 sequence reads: CSVSADYKGKETQYF. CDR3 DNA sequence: TGCAGCGTTTCAGCTGACTACAAAGGAAAAGAGACCCAGTACTTC.

Written as DNA, the CDR3 is TGTGCCAGCAGCTTGGTTTTCGGGGGTGAGGAGACCCAGTACTTC. Its translation is CASSLVFGGEETQYF. This rearrangement joins TRBV5-8 to TRBJ2-5, with D perhaps matching TRBD2 (6 bases). V lost 0 bases to trimming and J lost 5 bases, with 14 bases between them. This CDR3 comprises 15 residues. Germline V gene sequence: CDR1 SGHTS, CDR2 YDEGEE. The full variable domain, its missing parts supplied by reference TRBV5-8 and TRBJ2-5, is EAGVTQSPTHLIKTRGQQATLRCSPISGHTSVYWYQQALGLGLQFLLWYDEGEERNRGNFPPRFSGRQFPNYSSELNVNALELEDSALYLCASSLVFGGEETQYFGPGTRLLVL.